This TCR beta chain was documented in a study of identical twins. Study observations and caveats: It was cross-sectional statistical analysis, not following the same donors, that the conclusions relied on.

This clonotype came up a few times. Its antigen is still unknown. V dropped 3 bases and J dropped 5 bases, with 11 bases sitting between them. This CDR3 has 13 residues. TCRdb independently ran MiXCR on the 5' RACE reads; one entry per CDR3 protein. The sample lists about 530,000 distinct CDR3 sequences, 20% to 25% occurring once. This sample was shared with a second study, whose subject was yellow fever vaccine responses in identical twins.

The TCR was taken from a woman between 18 and 29 years old in good health. The sample comprised CD4+ T cells sorted from blood. This chain connects TRBV12-3 or TRBV12-4 to TRBJ2-7; D perhaps matches TRBD2 (7 bases). The CDR3 DNA follows: TGTGCCAGCAGTTTCGGGGGGCGAAACGAGCAGTACTTC. Translated: CASSFGGRNEQYF.